The 21 T cell receptor beta chains presented below share a single source sample, sequenced in a study of shared clonotypes between healthy human individuals. Using immunoSEQ multiplex PCR, the repertoire was profiled, and TCRdb retains in-frame clones only, with some absent. The sample carries about 1.5 million clones, roughly 96% recorded once. The sequencing input was naive CD4+ T cells sorted from blood. Stated subset: CD45RA+ positively selected. These receptor sequences come from a man aged 25-40 years in good health.

This chain connects TRBV27 to TRBJ1-5; tentative D call: TRBD1 (5 bases). Looked up from germline, CDR1 is MNHEY and CDR2 is SMNVEV (reference sequence). Trimming stripped 6 bases from V and 3 bases from J, with 15 bases between. CDR3 size: 15 residues. CDR3 residues: CASRPGADYNQPQHF. CDR3 nucleotides: TGTGCCAGCAGGCCCGGGGCGGACTACAATCAGCCCCAGCATTTT.

The J gene is TRBJ2-7, the V gene TRBV5-4; the match to TRBD1 covers 11 bases. The CDR3 spans 16 residues. The V gene end was trimmed by 4 bases and the J gene end by 3 bases; junction bases not matched to a gene: 9. Germline CDR1 SGHNT, CDR2 YYREEE (reference sequence). In DNA form, the CDR3 reads TGTGCCAGCAGCCCCTCGGTGGGGACAGGGGGCTACGAGCAGTACTTC. The encoded protein is CASSPSVGTGGYEQYF.

The chain uses TRBV7-8 and TRBJ2-7, with D perhaps TRBD1 (6 bases). The CDR3 runs to 13 residues. V lost 5 bases to trimming and J lost 3 bases, with 11 bases between them. Looked up from germline, CDR1 is SGHVS and CDR2 is FQNEAQ. CDR3 amino acids: CASSLKQGYEQYF. In nucleotides, the CDR3 is TGTGCCAGCAGCCTTAAACAGGGCTACGAGCAGTACTTC.

This clone was detected only a few times. The chain has TRBV20-1 and TRBJ1-2; D call uncertain. The CDR3 has 11 residues. CDR1 and CDR2 (germline): DFQATT, SNEGSKA (reference sequence). V dropped 7 bases and J dropped 4 bases, with 10 bases sitting between them. The CDR3 nucleotides are TGCAGTGTCTGGACCTCCTATGGCTACACCTTC. This translates into CSVWTSYGYTF.

The rearrangement joins TRBV6-9 to TRBJ2-3; D is perhaps TRBD2 (13 bases). Germline-derived CDR1 and CDR2 are MNHGY and SVAAGI. This CDR3 comprises 21 residues. Trimming shortened V by 5 bases and J by 5 bases, and 35 bases separated the two germline ends. This chain's CDR3 is CASSGTGGVTSGRVSQDTQYF. The DNA of the CDR3 is TGTGCCAGCAGTGGGACAGGGGGCGTTACTAGCGGGAGGGTTTCACAAGATACGCAGTATTTT.

CDR3 nucleotide sequence: TGCGCCAGCAGCTTGGCGGCAGGGGCTGGGGCCAACGTCCTGACTTTC. Its translation is CASSLAAGAGANVLTF. The V gene is TRBV5-1, the J gene TRBJ2-6, with D possibly matching TRBD1 (6 bases). The CDR3 is 16 amino acids. Germline CDR1 SGHRS, CDR2 YFSETQ. Trimming left V 0 bases short and J 2 bases short, with 9 bases between.

Note on this clone: Other nucleotide sequences in the sample specify the same CDR3. The rearrangement joins TRBV18 to TRBJ1-2, with 7 positions matching TRBD1. J lost 2 bases, V lost 3 bases, and 3 bases had no gene match. This CDR3 comprises 14 residues. The germline V gene encodes CDR1 KGHSH and CDR2 LQKENI. CDR3: CASSPRTGNYGYTF. Written as DNA, the CDR3 is TGTGCCAGCTCACCGCGGACAGGCAACTATGGCTACACCTTC.

V usage is TRBV27 and J usage is TRBJ2-5, with D maybe TRBD1 (5 bases). The CDR3 is 13 residues long. Trimming cost V 6 bases and J 5 bases, with 13 bases left between them. Germline V gene data show CDR1 as MNHEY and CDR2 as SMNVEV (reference sequence). CDR3 in DNA: TGTGCCAGCAGCCGAGGATGGGGCGAGACCCAGTACTTC. Its protein product is CASSRGWGETQYF.

J is TRBJ1-5 and V is TRBV4-3; TRBD1 matches 7 bases. Germline V gene data show CDR1 as LGHNA and CDR2 as YSLEER. The CDR3 runs to 17 residues. Losses at the gene ends were 0 bases for V and 3 bases for J; bases not matched to a gene: 8. Here the CDR3 DNA reads TGCGCCAGCAGCCAAGAACCTCTGGGACAGATCAATCAGCCCCAGCATTTT. Amino acids: CASSQEPLGQINQPQHF.

The chain carries TRBV10-2 and TRBJ2-7, with D perhaps assigned TRBD1 or TRBD2 (5 bases each). Germline CDR1 and CDR2: WSHSY and SAAADI. This CDR3 region has 14 residues. Trimming shortened V by 2 bases and J by 2 bases, and 10 bases separated the two germline ends. CDR3 in amino acids: CASSERRGAYEQYF. For the CDR3, the DNA is TGCGCCAGCAGTGAGCGGCGAGGGGCCTACGAGCAGTACTTC.

The chain couples TRBV2 to TRBJ2-7; maybe TRBD1 (5 bases). The CDR3 covers 13 residues. V was clipped by 8 bases and J by 6 bases, with 17 bases between them. CDR1 and CDR2 from the germline V gene are SNHLY and FYNNEI. The CDR3 spells CASLIRAQGEQYF. The DNA for the CDR3 is TGTGCCAGCCTAATCCGTGCCCAGGGCGAGCAGTACTTC.

The chain joins TRBV20-1 to TRBJ2-7; D gene unclear. The CDR3 extends over 11 amino acids. The V gene's germline CDR1 is DFQATT and CDR2 SNEGSKA (reference sequence). V dropped 3 bases and J dropped 5 bases, with 8 bases sitting between them. CDR3 nucleotides: TGCAGTGCTAGCGGCCCCGACGAGCAGTACTTC. Amino acids: CSASGPDEQYF.

This clone was observed once. The chain is built from TRBV27 and TRBJ2-1, with 8 bases matching TRBD1. The CDR3 is 15 amino acids. Looked up from germline, CDR1 is MNHEY and CDR2 is SMNVEV (reference sequence). The V segment lost 5 bases and the J segment 10 bases; nucleotides outside the gene matches: 13. CDR3 coding DNA: TGTGCCAGCAGTCCAGAGGTCGCAGGGGGCAGGGAGCAGTTCTTC. Translation: CASSPEVAGGREQFF.

The CDR3 protein is CASSVLAGYSGANVLTF. The CDR3 coding sequence is TGTGCCAGCAGCGTACTAGCGGGATACTCTGGGGCCAACGTCCTGACTTTC. V usage is TRBV9 and J usage is TRBJ2-6; 9 bases align to TRBD2. The CDR3 runs 17 residues. Germline lookup yields CDR1 SGDLS and CDR2 YYNGEE. V lost 1 base, J lost 0 bases, and 2 bases stayed unmatched.

This clone was detected only once. The chain combines TRBV29-1 with TRBJ1-5; D may be TRBD1 (5 bases). The CDR3 sequence is 13 residues long. Germline V CDR1 and CDR2: SQVTM, ANQGSEA. V was clipped by 3 bases and J by 5 bases, with 11 bases between them. The CDR3 coding sequence is TGCAGCGTTGATCTGGGGGGGGATCAGCCCCAGCATTTT. It specifies CSVDLGGDQPQHF.

The V gene is TRBV18, the J gene TRBJ2-1; 7 bases agree with TRBD1. The CDR3 sequence is 16 residues long. After removal of 1 base from V and 8 bases from J, the junction contained 11 bases not matched to a gene. Germline CDR1 and CDR2: KGHSH and LQKENI. Written as DNA, the CDR3 is TGTGCCAGCTCACCACGCGACAGGGTCGTCGGGGATGAGCAGTTCTTC. Translated, it gives CASSPRDRVVGDEQFF.

The chain employs TRBV6-5 and TRBJ2-7; D is possibly TRBD1 (7 bases). Germline lookup yields CDR1 MNHEY and CDR2 SVGAGI. With 2 bases removed from V and 7 bases from J, the gap between germline ends came to 15 bases. This CDR3 is built from 14 residues. CDR3 region: CASSYRKGAGEQYF. CDR3 DNA sequence: TGTGCCAGCAGTTACCGTAAGGGGGCGGGGGAGCAGTACTTC.

This chain connects TRBV7-9 to TRBJ1-4; D is undetermined. CDR1 and CDR2 from the germline V gene are SEHNR and FQNEAQ (reference sequence). The CDR3 contains 15 residues. Trimming pared 5 bases from V and 6 bases from J, leaving 16 bases between. Here the CDR3 reads CASSPLRGRDEKLFF. DNA for the CDR3: TGTGCCAGCAGCCCTTTGAGAGGGAGGGATGAAAAACTGTTTTTT.

This clone was seen a few times. The chain employs TRBV27 and TRBJ2-5; D remains unclear. The CDR3 consists of 12 residues. V was pared by 7 bases and J by 6 bases, with 12 bases between. Germline CDR1 MNHEY, CDR2 SMNVEV (reference sequence). CDR3 residues: CASTSPAQTQYF. The CDR3 DNA follows: TGTGCCAGCACCTCACCGGCACAGACCCAGTACTTC.

The rearrangement uses TRBV7-6 and TRBJ1-5; D not certain. The germline V gene encodes CDR1 SGHVS and CDR2 FNYEAQ. This CDR3 comprises 17 residues. V lost 1 base, J lost 0 bases, and 13 bases lay in between. Here the CDR3 reads CASSLEASSISNQPQHF. DNA for the CDR3: TGTGCCAGCAGCTTAGAGGCCAGCTCAATTAGCAATCAGCCCCAGCATTTT.

This sequence joins TRBV6-5 and TRBJ2-7; 10 nucleotides match TRBD1. The CDR3 is 15 residues long. J gave up 2 bases and V 5 bases, and 6 bases lay outside the gene matches. Germline values: CDR1 MNHEY, CDR2 SVGAGI. The CDR3 DNA sequence: TGTGCCAGCAGTAGGGACAGGGGTGGTACCTACGAGCAGTACTTC. This encodes CASSRDRGGTYEQYF.